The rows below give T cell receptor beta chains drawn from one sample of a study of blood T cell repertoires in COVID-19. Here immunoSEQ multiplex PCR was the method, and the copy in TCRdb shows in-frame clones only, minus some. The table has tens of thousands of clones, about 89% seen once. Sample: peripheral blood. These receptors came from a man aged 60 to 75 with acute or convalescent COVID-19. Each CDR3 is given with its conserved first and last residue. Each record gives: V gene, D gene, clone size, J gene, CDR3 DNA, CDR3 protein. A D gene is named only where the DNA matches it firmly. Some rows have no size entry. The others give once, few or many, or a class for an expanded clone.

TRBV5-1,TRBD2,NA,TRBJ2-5,TGCGCCAGCAGCTTGGGCGGGGGGGAGACCCAGTACTTC,CASSLGGGETQYF
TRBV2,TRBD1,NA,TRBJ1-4,TGTGCCAGCAGGCCGACAGGGTTACGGGAAAAACTGTTTTTT,CASRPTGLREKLFF
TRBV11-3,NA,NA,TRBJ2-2,TGTGCCAGCAGCTCAGGACAGCGGGGCCTGTTTTTT,CASSSGQRGLFF
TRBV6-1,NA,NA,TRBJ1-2,TGTGCCAGCAGTGAAAATCAGGCGGGACTCGACTATGGCTACACCTTC,CASSENQAGLDYGYTF
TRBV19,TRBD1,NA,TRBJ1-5,TGTGCCAGTAGTATCGGACAGGGTCAAGGGTGGGGACTTAGCAATCAGCCCCAGCATTTT,CASSIGQGQGWGLSNQPQHF
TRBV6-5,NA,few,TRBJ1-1,TGTGCCAGCAGCGACTATGCTGAAGCTTTCTTT,CASSDYAEAFF
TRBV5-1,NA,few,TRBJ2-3,TGCGCCAGCAGCTTGCGGCAGGGTGCCGATACGCAGTATTTT,CASSLRQGADTQYF
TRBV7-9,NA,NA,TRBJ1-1,TGCAGTTCCAGGTCAGAAGGTCTCACTGAAGCTTTCTTT,CSSRSEGLTEAFF
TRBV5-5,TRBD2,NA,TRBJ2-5,TGTGCCAGCAGCATTATGACTAGCGGGACTATCTCCGGGGAGACCCAGTACTTC,CASSIMTSGTISGETQYF
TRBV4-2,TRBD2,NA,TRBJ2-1,TGTGCCAGCAGCCAATCGACTAGCGGGGTCTACAATGAGCAGTTCTTC,CASSQSTSGVYNEQFF
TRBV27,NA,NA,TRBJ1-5,TGTGCCAGCAGGCGGGCCTTCGGGGCGGGGAATCAGCCCCAGCATTTT,CASRRAFGAGNQPQHF
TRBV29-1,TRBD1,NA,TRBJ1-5,TGCAGCGTTGAACTTGCAGGGGGTCAGCCCCAGCATTTT,CSVELAGGQPQHF
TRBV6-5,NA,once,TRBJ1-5,TGTGCCAGCAGTCCCACGGGAAACAATCAGCCCCAGCATTTT,CASSPTGNNQPQHF
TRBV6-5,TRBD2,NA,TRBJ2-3,TGTGCCAGCAGTTACTCGGCGGGAGCGCCAGATACGCAGTATTTT,CASSYSAGAPDTQYF
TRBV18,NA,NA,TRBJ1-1,TGTGCCAGCTCACAGGGGGAGAACACTGAAGCTTTCTTT,CASSQGENTEAFF
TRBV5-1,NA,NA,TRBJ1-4,TGCGCCAGCAGCCTGGGGCTTGCAACTAATGAAAAACTGTTTTTT,CASSLGLATNEKLFF
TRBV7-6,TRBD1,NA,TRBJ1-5,TGTGCCAGCAGCTTAGGGACAGGAGTTAATCAGCCCCAGCATTTT,CASSLGTGVNQPQHF
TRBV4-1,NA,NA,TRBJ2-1,TGCGCCAGCAGCTCCTCTTTTTCGTACAATGAGCAGTTCTTC,CASSSSFSYNEQFF
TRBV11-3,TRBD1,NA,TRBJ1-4,TGTGCCAGCGGATTTGGGACAGGTGATGAAAAACTGTTTTTT,CASGFGTGDEKLFF
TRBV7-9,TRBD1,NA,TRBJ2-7,TGTGCCAGCAGCCCCAGGGGGACAGTTGACGAGCAGTACTTC,CASSPRGTVDEQYF
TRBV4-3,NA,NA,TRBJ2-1,TGCGCCAGCAGCCAGGTCCACAGCTCCTACAATGAGCAGTTCTTC,CASSQVHSSYNEQFF
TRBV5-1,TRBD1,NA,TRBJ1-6,TGCGCCAGCAGTCCAGGTCTGGGACAGGGCAATTCACCCCTCCACTTT,CASSPGLGQGNSPLHF
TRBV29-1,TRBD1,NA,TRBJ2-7,TGCAGCGTTGTTAGGACAGGGTTATTCTCCGAGCAGTACTTC,CSVVRTGLFSEQYF
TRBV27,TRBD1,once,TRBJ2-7,TGTGCCAGCAGTCCTCGCCGGGACAGGACCGACGAGCAGTACTTC,CASSPRRDRTDEQYF
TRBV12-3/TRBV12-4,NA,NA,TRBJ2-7,TGTGCCAGCAGTTTACAGGGAACCTACGAGCAGTACTTC,CASSLQGTYEQYF
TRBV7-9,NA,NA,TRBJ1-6,TGTGCCAGCAGCTTCCTCTCAGCGACCTCCTATAATTCACCCCTCCACTTT,CASSFLSATSYNSPLHF
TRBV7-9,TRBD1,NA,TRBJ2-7,TGTGCCAGCAGCCGATCCGCGGGACAGGGGTTCTACGAGCAGTACTTC,CASSRSAGQGFYEQYF
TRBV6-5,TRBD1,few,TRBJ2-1,TGTGCCAGCACCCCGGGACAGGGCCCCAATGAGCAGTTCTTC,CASTPGQGPNEQFF
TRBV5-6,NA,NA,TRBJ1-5,TGTGCCAGCAGCTTGTGGGCAGGAGGGCAGCCCCAGCATTTT,CASSLWAGGQPQHF
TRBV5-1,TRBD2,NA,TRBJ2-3,TGCGCCAGCAGCTTACGGACTAGCGGGATTGGTACAGATACGCAGTATTTT,CASSLRTSGIGTDTQYF
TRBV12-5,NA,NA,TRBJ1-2,TGTGCTAGTGGCGCGGACAGTCGATTGAACTATGGCTACACCTTC,CASGADSRLNYGYTF
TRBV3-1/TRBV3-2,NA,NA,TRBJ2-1,TGTGCCAGCAGCCAAGATACCGTCCTAGTCAATGAGCAGTTCTTC,CASSQDTVLVNEQFF
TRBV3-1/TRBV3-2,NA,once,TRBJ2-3,TGTGCCAGCAGCCAAGATTTGGGACTGCCAGGGGATACGCAGTATTTT,CASSQDLGLPGDTQYF
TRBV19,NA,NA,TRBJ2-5,TGTGCCAGTAGTCCCCGCGACAGAATCCGCCAAGAGACCCAGTACTTC,CASSPRDRIRQETQYF
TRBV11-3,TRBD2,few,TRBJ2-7,TGTGCCAGCAGCTTAGAGGCGGGTAGCGGGAGGTTAGAGCAGTACTTC,CASSLEAGSGRLEQYF
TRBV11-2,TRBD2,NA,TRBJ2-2,TGTGCCAGCAGCCCAGGACTAGCGGGAGGGACCGGGGAGCTGTTTTTT,CASSPGLAGGTGELFF
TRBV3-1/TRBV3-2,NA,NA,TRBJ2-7,TGTGCCAGCAGCCAAGATCAGGTCCACTACGAGCAGTACTTC,CASSQDQVHYEQYF
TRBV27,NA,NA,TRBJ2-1,TGTGCCAGCAGTTACGGGTTGGGTTTGCAGTTCTTC,CASSYGLGLQFF
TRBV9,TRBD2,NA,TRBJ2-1,TGTGCCAGCAGCGTAGAGGGTGGGGCTAGCGGGACTCCCCAGCAGTTCTTC,CASSVEGGASGTPQQFF
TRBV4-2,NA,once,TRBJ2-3,TGTGCCAGCAGCCAAGGAGGATTTGGGACTGCACTCACAGATACGCAGTATTTT,CASSQGGFGTALTDTQYF
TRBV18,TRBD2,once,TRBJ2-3,TGTGCCAGCTCACCAAAAGGACTAGCGGGAGCGGATACGCAGTATTTT,CASSPKGLAGADTQYF
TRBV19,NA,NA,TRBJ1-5,TGTGCCAGTAGTATAGATCGGGGGGCGAGCAATCAGCCCCAGCATTTT,CASSIDRGASNQPQHF
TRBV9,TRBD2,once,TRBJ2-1,TGTGCCAGCAGCGTAGCGGGAGGAACCTACAATGAGCAGTTCTTC,CASSVAGGTYNEQFF
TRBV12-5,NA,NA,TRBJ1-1,TGTGCTAGTGGCTTGTCCGGGACTGAAGCTTTCTTT,CASGLSGTEAFF
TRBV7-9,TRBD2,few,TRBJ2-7,TGTGCCAGCAGCTTCACGGGACTAGGACCTTACGAGCAGTACTTC,CASSFTGLGPYEQYF
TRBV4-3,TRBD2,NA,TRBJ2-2,TGCGCCAGCAGGGAAGGACTAGCGGGCGCAGGGGAGCTGTTTTTT,CASREGLAGAGELFF
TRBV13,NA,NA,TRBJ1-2,TGTGCCAGCAGACAGGGTAATTGGTATGGCTACACCTTC,CASRQGNWYGYTF
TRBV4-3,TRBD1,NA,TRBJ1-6,TGCGCCAGCAGCCAGAGGACAGGGGCTAATTCACCCCTCCACTTT,CASSQRTGANSPLHF
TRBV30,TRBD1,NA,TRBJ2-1,TGTGCCTTAATTAACAGGGGGAAGAACAATGAGCAGTTCTTC,CALINRGKNNEQFF
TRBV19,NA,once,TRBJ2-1,TGTGCCAGTAGTTCCCAGACTAGGGGAAATGAGCAGTTCTTC,CASSSQTRGNEQFF